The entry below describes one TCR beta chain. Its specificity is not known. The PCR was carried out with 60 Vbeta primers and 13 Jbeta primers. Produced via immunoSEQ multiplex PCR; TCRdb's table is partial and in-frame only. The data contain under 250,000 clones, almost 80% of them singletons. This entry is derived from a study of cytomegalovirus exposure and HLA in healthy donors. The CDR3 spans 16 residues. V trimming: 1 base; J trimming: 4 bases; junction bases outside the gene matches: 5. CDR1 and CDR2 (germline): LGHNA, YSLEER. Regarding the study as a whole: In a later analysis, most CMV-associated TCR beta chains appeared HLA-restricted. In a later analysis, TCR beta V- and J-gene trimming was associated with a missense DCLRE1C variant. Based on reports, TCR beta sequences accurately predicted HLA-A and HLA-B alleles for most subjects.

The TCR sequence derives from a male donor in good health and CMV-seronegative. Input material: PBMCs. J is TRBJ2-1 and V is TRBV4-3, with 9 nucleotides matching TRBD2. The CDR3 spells CASSQVVAGVYNEQFF. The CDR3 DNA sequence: TGCGCCAGCAGCCAAGTAGTAGCGGGAGTTTACAATGAGCAGTTCTTC.